This T cell receptor (beta chain) comes out of a study of monozygotic twins with inflammatory bowel disease. The study's findings and limits: Among twins, concordant and discordant pairs did not differ in repertoire similarity, possibly from limited power.

Two rounds of nested PCR, of about 17 and 10 cycles, were run on TCRalpha and TCRbeta cDNA. TCRdb re-analyzed the 5' RACE reads; it lists each CDR3 protein once, without DNA. The repertoire table contains 140,000 to 150,000 distinct CDR3 sequences. Germline V gene data show CDR1 as LNHDA and CDR2 as SQIVND (reference sequence). This CDR3 contains 12 residues. As to this clonotype: The target antigen is unknown.

The sample taken for sequencing was blood. The receptor was isolated from a human donor with ulcerative colitis or Crohn's disease, or a healthy co-twin of an affected twin (not recorded which). The rearrangement joins TRBV19 to TRBJ1-2; no DNA is available, so the TRBD1 call from TCRdb remains unchecked. This chain's CDR3 is CAATDRDYGYTF.